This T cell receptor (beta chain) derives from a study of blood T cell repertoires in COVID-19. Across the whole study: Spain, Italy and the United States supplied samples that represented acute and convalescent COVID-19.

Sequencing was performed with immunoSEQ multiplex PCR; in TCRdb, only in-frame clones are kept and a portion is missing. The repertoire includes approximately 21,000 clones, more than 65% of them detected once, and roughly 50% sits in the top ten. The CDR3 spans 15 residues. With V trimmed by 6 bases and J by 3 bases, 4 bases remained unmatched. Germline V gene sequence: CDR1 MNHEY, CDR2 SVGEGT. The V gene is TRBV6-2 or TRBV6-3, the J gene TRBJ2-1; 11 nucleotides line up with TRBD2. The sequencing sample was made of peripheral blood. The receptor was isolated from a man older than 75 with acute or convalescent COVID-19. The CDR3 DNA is TGTGCCAGCAGCTCTAGCGGGAGGATCTACAATGAGCAGTTCTTC. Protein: CASSSSGRIYNEQFF.